Listed here are 20 T cell receptor beta chains from one sample, sequenced in a study of blood T cell repertoires in COVID-19 (TCRdb year 2020). Libraries were constructed by the immunoSEQ multiplex PCR assay. The clones in this table, taken by TCRdb from immuneACCESS, are in-frame only. Not every clone is retained; where verified, under half of the shortfall comes from an unresolved V gene, and the cause of the rest is unknown. The sample includes approximately 220,000 clones, with about 90% observed a single time. The top ten hold around 15% of the sample. The sample was PBMCs or T cells enriched from blood (not recorded which). All receptors come from a man aged 25-45 years who had been exposed to COVID-19.

This chain uses TRBV11-2 with TRBJ2-1, with D possibly being TRBD2 (5 bases). Germline lookup yields CDR1 SGHAT and CDR2 FQNNGV. The CDR3 extends over 14 amino acids. Trimming pared 0 bases from V and 11 bases from J, leaving 14 bases between. The CDR3 loop reads CASSLDSEGVKQFF. The CDR3, as DNA: TGTGCCAGCAGCTTAGATTCAGAGGGAGTTAAGCAGTTCTTC.

This chain uses TRBV7-2 with TRBJ2-1; possible D gene TRBD1, 6 bases. The V end lost 1 base, the J end lost 7 bases, and 11 bases lay between the germline ends. This CDR3 spans 14 amino acids. Germline-derived CDR1 and CDR2 are SGHTA and FQGNSA. CDR3 sequence: CASSLGWGLNEQFF. The CDR3 nucleotides read TGTGCCAGCAGCTTAGGATGGGGGCTAAATGAGCAGTTCTTC.

The rearrangement joins TRBV7-2 to TRBJ1-5; TRBD1 is a possible D gene (6 bases). From germline, CDR1 is SGHTA and CDR2 FQGNSA. V was clipped by 8 bases and J by 0 bases, with 8 bases between them. This CDR3 is built from 13 residues. The CDR3 nucleotides read TGTGCCAGCGCAGGGGATAGCAATCAGCCCCAGCATTTT. Translation: CASAGDSNQPQHF.

This rearrangement joins TRBV4-1 to TRBJ2-1, with TRBD2 matching 7 bases. Looked up from germline, CDR1 is MGHRA and CDR2 is YSYEKL. V shed 5 bases and J 8 bases; nucleotides not matched to a gene: 21. This CDR3 contains 18 residues. The CDR3 protein is CASSSTGRTNGRYHEQFF. Written as DNA, the CDR3 is TGCGCCAGCAGCTCTACCGGACGGACGAACGGGAGGTATCATGAGCAGTTCTTC.

The chain is built from TRBV10-3 and TRBJ1-6, with 9 nucleotides matching TRBD1. Looked up from germline, CDR1 is ENHRY and CDR2 is SYGVKD. The CDR3 sequence is 18 residues long. V lost 10 bases, J lost 3 bases, and 16 bases stayed unmatched. The DNA for the CDR3 is TGTGCCACTCAACCGGGACAGGGAGAGGGTGACTATAATTCACCCCTCCACTTT. Protein: CATQPGQGEGDYNSPLHF.

This chain uses TRBV7-2 with TRBJ1-2; no definite D call. The V and J ends lost 1 base and 5 bases respectively, with 8 bases between them. This CDR3 has 13 residues. Looked up from germline, CDR1 is SGHTA and CDR2 is FQGNSA. This CDR3 is CASSLEIGYGYTF. DNA for the CDR3: TGTGCCAGCAGCTTAGAGATCGGTTATGGCTACACCTTC.

This clone was detected once. J is TRBJ1-1 and V is TRBV29-1, with D perhaps TRBD1 (6 bases). With 8 bases removed from V and 0 bases from J, the gap between germline ends came to 10 bases. CDR1 and CDR2 from the germline V gene are SQVTM and ANQGSEA. This CDR3 is 12 amino acids long. The CDR3 loop is CSPGQMNTEAFF. The CDR3 DNA is TGCAGCCCAGGACAGATGAACACTGAAGCTTTCTTT. The variable domain in full, completed from reference TRBV29-1 and TRBJ1-1, reads SAVISQKPSRDICQRGTSLTIQCQVDSQVTMMFWYRQQPGQSLTLIATANQGSEATYESGFVIDKFPISRPNLTFSTLTVSNMSPEDSSIYLCSPGQMNTEAFFGQGTRLTVV.

The rearrangement uses TRBV19 and TRBJ1-4; D remains ambiguous. The germline gives CDR1 LNHDA, CDR2 SQIVND (reference sequence). CDR3 length: 14 residues. V was trimmed by 5 bases and J by 2 bases, leaving 9 bases between them. CDR3 in amino acids: CASSVWATNEKLFF. CDR3 bases: TGTGCCAGTAGTGTTTGGGCTACTAATGAAAAACTGTTTTTT.

The chain couples TRBV6-5 to TRBJ1-6; possibly TRBD1 for D (5 bases). The ends were cut back, 6 bases at V and 8 bases at J, with 17 bases in the middle. The length of the CDR3 is 15 residues. Germline lookup yields CDR1 MNHEY and CDR2 SVGAGI. In DNA, the CDR3 is TGTGCCAGCAGACCCCGACAGACAACTTATTCACCCCTCCACTTT. Amino acids: CASRPRQTTYSPLHF.

This chain uses TRBV10-3 with TRBJ2-7; 10 nucleotides align to TRBD2. This CDR3 has 14 amino acids. In germline, CDR1 is ENHRY, CDR2 SYGVKD. V lost 4 bases and J lost 2; bases outside the gene matches: 2. The CDR3 loop reads CAISGTSGAYEQYF. The CDR3 bases are TGTGCCATCAGTGGGACTAGCGGAGCCTACGAGCAGTACTTC.

This chain links TRBV30 with TRBJ1-5, with a weak D call TRBD1 (5 bases). Between the trimmed V and J ends, which lost 5 bases and 1 base, there was a span of 9 bases. Germline V lookup: CDR1 GTSNPN, CDR2 SVGIG (reference sequence). The CDR3 spans 13 residues. CDR3 bases: TGTGCCTGGGCCGGGGGGAGCAATCAGCCCCAGCATTTT. This codes for CAWAGGSNQPQHF. The entire variable domain, with the rest obtained from reference TRBV30 and TRBJ1-5, is as follows: SQTIHQWPATLVQPVGSPLSLECTVEGTSNPNLYWYRQAAGRGLQLLFYSVGIGQISSEVPQNLSASRPQDRQFILSSKKLLLSDSGFYLCAWAGGSNQPQHFGDGTRLSIL.

This chain uses TRBV5-4 with TRBJ1-2; 12 nucleotides match TRBD1. CDR3 length: 18 residues. CDR1 and CDR2 from the germline V gene are SGHNT and YYREEE (reference sequence). The trim removed 4 bases at V and 5 bases at J, leaving 15 bases unmatched. This CDR3 reads CASSEEGGQGALGYGYTF. The CDR3 DNA reads TGTGCCAGCAGCGAGGAGGGGGGACAGGGGGCCCTAGGGTATGGCTACACCTTC.

The V and J genes are TRBV30 and TRBJ1-5, with D unresolved. The ends were cut back, 0 bases at V and 1 base at J, with 7 bases in the middle. In germline, CDR1 is GTSNPN, CDR2 SVGIG (reference sequence). The CDR3 spans 14 residues. The DNA for the CDR3 is TGTGCCTGGAGTGTAGCTAGAAGCAATCAGCCCCAGCATTTT. As protein: CAWSVARSNQPQHF.

The chain uses TRBV5-6 and TRBJ2-3; D is possibly TRBD1 (6 bases). Looked up from germline, CDR1 is SGHDT and CDR2 is YYEEEE. V lost 3 bases to trimming and J lost 1 base, with 18 bases between them. The CDR3 is made up of 17 amino acids. The CDR3 DNA is TGTGCCAGCAGCTCAACAAGACAGGCGAGACGCACAGATACGCAGTATTTT. Protein sequence: CASSSTRQARRTDTQYF. Using reference TRBV5-6 and TRBJ2-3 for the parts outside the CDR3, the full variable domain is DAGVTQSPTHLIKTRGQQVTLRCSPKSGHDTVSWYQQALGQGPQFIFQYYEEEERQRGNFPDRFSGHQFPNYSSELNVNALLLGDSALYLCASSSTRQARRTDTQYFGPGTRLTVL.

The rearrangement joins TRBV5-1 to TRBJ2-1; D might be TRBD1 (5 bases). The CDR3 length is 14 residues. Trimming pared 2 bases from V and 2 bases from J, leaving 8 bases between. The germline gives CDR1 SGHRS, CDR2 YFSETQ. The CDR3 DNA is TGCGCCAGCAGCTTTAACAGGCCCTACAATGAGCAGTTCTTC. Translating gives CASSFNRPYNEQFF. The variable domain in full, completed from reference TRBV5-1 and TRBJ2-1, reads KAGVTQTPRYLIKTRGQQVTLSCSPISGHRSVSWYQQTPGQGLQFLFEYFSETQRNKGNFPGRFSGRQFSNSRSEMNVSTLELGDSALYLCASSFNRPYNEQFFGPGTRLTVL.

This rearrangement joins TRBV7-6 to TRBJ1-2; 9 positions agree with TRBD1. The V segment lost 5 bases and the J segment 7 bases; nucleotides outside the gene matches: 2. Germline values: CDR1 SGHVS, CDR2 FNYEAQ. The CDR3 runs 12 residues. The CDR3 protein is CASSTDRGGYTF. CDR3 in DNA: TGTGCCAGCAGCACGGACAGGGGTGGCTACACCTTC.

The gene calls are TRBV6-1 and TRBJ2-2, with D perhaps matching TRBD1 (7 bases). This CDR3 has 16 amino acids. The germline V gene encodes CDR1 MNHNS and CDR2 SASEGT. Trimming removed 4 bases from V and 3 bases from J, with 15 bases in between. This CDR3 is CASSARQGGDTGELFF. CDR3 DNA: TGTGCCAGCAGTGCCCGACAGGGAGGAGACACCGGGGAGCTGTTTTTT.

The J gene is TRBJ2-5, the V gene TRBV5-1, with 9 nucleotides matching TRBD2. The CDR3 sequence is 15 residues long. Trimming removed 4 bases from V and 2 bases from J; junction bases left unmatched: 6. Germline assignment: CDR1 SGHRS and CDR2 YFSETQ. The CDR3 DNA reads as TGCGCCAGCAGCCCGGCGGCGGGGGGGCAAGAGACCCAGTACTTC. Translating gives CASSPAAGGQETQYF. Supplemented by reference TRBV5-1 and TRBJ2-5, the full variable domain reads KAGVTQTPRYLIKTRGQQVTLSCSPISGHRSVSWYQQTPGQGLQFLFEYFSETQRNKGNFPGRFSGRQFSNSRSEMNVSTLELGDSALYLCASSPAAGGQETQYFGPGTRLLVL.

This chain connects TRBV20-1 to TRBJ1-2, with TRBD1 matching over 7 bases. V was pared by 3 bases and J by 2 bases, with 15 bases of the junction left unmatched. The germline V gene encodes CDR1 DFQATT and CDR2 SNEGSKA (reference sequence). The CDR3 loop spans 17 amino acids. This chain's CDR3 is CSASSTGQTLNNYGYTF. The CDR3 nucleotides are TGCAGTGCTAGTTCAACGGGACAGACACTAAACAACTATGGCTACACCTTC.

This clone was observed once. The chain combines TRBV29-1 with TRBJ2-1; the D gene is possibly TRBD1 (6 bases). The CDR3 has 16 amino acids. Trimming stripped 4 bases from V and 0 bases from J, with 16 bases between. Germline V lookup: CDR1 SQVTM, CDR2 ANQGSEA. For the CDR3, the DNA is TGCAGCGTTGCCGGGCAGGGGCCTAACTCCTACAATGAGCAGTTCTTC. Amino acid sequence: CSVAGQGPNSYNEQFF.